Each of the 17 T cell receptor beta chains below was sequenced from the same sample in a study of shared clonotypes between healthy human individuals. Assay used: immunoSEQ multiplex PCR; TCRdb lists only in-frame clones, some missing. Of fewer than 600,000 clones in the sample, over 60% were seen once. The sample comprised PBMCs. These receptors originate from a woman in her thirties or forties in good health. Some clones in this sample may be carry-over from other donors' samples.

The chain joins TRBV9 to TRBJ2-3, with 8 bases lining up with TRBD2. This CDR3 has 15 amino acids. Germline V CDR1 and CDR2: SGDLS, YYNGEE. V lost 0 bases to trimming and J lost 3 bases; unmatched junction nucleotides: 3. This CDR3 is CASSVGASGTDTQYF. In DNA, the CDR3 is TGTGCCAGCAGCGTAGGGGCTAGCGGGACAGATACGCAGTATTTT.

The J gene is TRBJ1-1, the V gene TRBV5-1; D remains unclear. CDR3 length: 17 amino acids. Germline V gene data show CDR1 as SGHRS and CDR2 as YFSETQ. Trimming left V 2 bases short and J 1 base short, with 18 bases between. In DNA, the CDR3 is TGCGCCAGCAGCTTAACGGGAGTGAGTCGGGGGAACACTGAAGCTTTCTTT. This translates into CASSLTGVSRGNTEAFF.

This clone was picked up one time. The V call is TRBV27, the J call TRBJ1-2; TRBD1 might be the D (5 bases). CDR3 size: 17 residues. CDR1 MNHEY and CDR2 SMNVEV come from the germline V gene (reference sequence). Trimming took 5 bases from V and 4 from J, leaving 23 bases between them. This chain's CDR3 is CASSREWAPDRLYGYTF. The CDR3 DNA reads TGTGCCAGCAGTCGTGAGTGGGCCCCCGACAGACTCTATGGCTACACCTTC.

CDR3 sequence reads: CASSQRTDNTEAFF. In DNA form, the CDR3 reads TGCGCCAGCAGCCAACGGACAGACAACACTGAAGCTTTCTTT. The chain links TRBV4-1 to TRBJ1-1; a weak D match, TRBD1 (6 bases). Germline V gene sequence: CDR1 MGHRA, CDR2 YSYEKL. The CDR3 runs 14 residues. V lost 2 bases to trimming and J lost 2 bases, with 9 bases between them.

The chain joins TRBV6-4 to TRBJ1-5; possibly TRBD1 for D (5 bases). The CDR3 is 13 residues long. The germline V gene encodes CDR1 MRHNA and CDR2 SNTAGT. V lost 6 bases and J lost 4, with 10 bases in between. The CDR3 is CASSRDGNQPQHF. The CDR3 DNA sequence: TGTGCCAGCAGCAGGGATGGGAATCAGCCCCAGCATTTT.

The chain links TRBV6-1 to TRBJ2-1; 10 nucleotides align to TRBD1. Trimming at V came to 0 bases and at J to 2 bases, leaving 7 bases not matched to a gene. Germline V gene lookup returns CDR1 MNHNS and CDR2 SASEGT. The CDR3 sequence is 18 residues long. The chain's CDR3 is CASSEALRGQGTYNEQFF. The DNA of the CDR3 is TGTGCCAGCAGTGAAGCGCTTCGGGGACAGGGGACCTACAATGAGCAGTTCTTC.

A remark on this clone: This likely reflects a read error, since a far larger clone is one base away. The V gene is TRBV29-1, the J gene TRBJ2-1, with TRBD2 matching 8 bases. This CDR3 region has 13 residues. V shed 2 bases and J 9 bases; nucleotides not matched to a gene: 6. The germline V gene encodes CDR1 SQVTM and CDR2 ANQGSEA. The DNA of the CDR3 is TGCAGCGTTGAAAGCGGGAGAGGTAGTGAGCAGTTCTTC. This encodes CSVESGRGSEQFF.

This clone was picked up a small number of times. The chain employs TRBV10-3 and TRBJ1-6, with D possibly being TRBD1 (6 bases). This CDR3 region has 16 residues. V was pared by 6 bases and J by 7 bases, with 19 bases between. Germline values: CDR1 ENHRY, CDR2 SYGVKD. In DNA, the CDR3 is TGTGCCATCAGCGAAAACGGACAGAGGGGGAATTCACCCCTCCACTTT. Translating it yields CAISENGQRGNSPLHF.

The chain employs TRBV7-2 and TRBJ2-3, with D possibly TRBD1 on 6 matching bases. With 4 bases removed from V and 0 bases from J, the gap between germline ends came to 11 bases. CDR3 length equals 15 residues. Germline V gene lookup returns CDR1 SGHTA and CDR2 FQGNSA. CDR3 nucleotide sequence: TGTGCCAGCAGCTATACCCAGGGGAGCACAGATACGCAGTATTTT. Its translation: CASSYTQGSTDTQYF.

This clone was counted between two and nine times. This rearrangement joins TRBV5-1 to TRBJ2-7; no clear D gene. V lost 6 bases and J lost 7, with 20 bases in between. Germline CDR1 SGHRS, CDR2 YFSETQ. The CDR3 totals 14 residues. The CDR3 DNA reads TGCGCCAGCACCACCGCACCGGCCTTGGGGGAGCAGTACTTC. It translates to CASTTAPALGEQYF.

The V gene is TRBV29-1, the J gene TRBJ2-3; no firm D call. V was pared by 7 bases and J by 5 bases, with 10 bases between. The CDR3 consists of 11 residues. The V gene's germline CDR1 is SQVTM and CDR2 ANQGSEA. The CDR3 loop reads CSASALDTQYF. The CDR3 nucleotides read TGCAGCGCCTCGGCCCTAGATACGCAGTATTTT.

The chain carries TRBV30 and TRBJ2-5, with D tentatively TRBD1 (6 bases). CDR3 length: 11 residues. CDR1 is GTSNPN and CDR2 is SVGIG in the germline V gene (reference sequence). Trimming removed 5 bases at V and 11 bases at J, with 15 bases between. CDR3 sequence reads: CAWGSGTGQYF. CDR3 nucleotides: TGTGCCTGGGGGAGTGGTACAGGGCAGTACTTC.

The chain combines TRBV9 with TRBJ2-5; TRBD2 matches 8 bases. The end of the DNA fits TRBJ2-7 better, so the J call may be wrong. Germline-derived CDR1 and CDR2 are SGDLS and YYNGEE. The CDR3 spans 16 residues. The CDR3 DNA reads TGTGCCAGCAGCGCACGACCGGGACTAGAAGCGATCGAGCAGTACTTC. Its translation: CASSARPGLEAIEQYF.

This clone was seen only a few times. The genes are TRBV28 and TRBJ2-4; D gene unclear. Germline V gene sequence: CDR1 MDHEN, CDR2 SYDVKM. Trimming stripped 0 bases from V and 3 bases from J, with 9 bases between. The CDR3 contains 15 residues. Here the CDR3 reads CASSLWDLGKNIQYF. In DNA form, the CDR3 reads TGTGCCAGCAGTTTATGGGATTTAGGCAAAAACATTCAGTACTTC.

This clone came up a few times. The chain links TRBV18 to TRBJ1-2; 9 bases map to TRBD1. CDR1 KGHSH and CDR2 LQKENI come from the germline V gene. The CDR3 is made up of 16 amino acids. J was trimmed by 7 bases and V by 3 bases; bases with no gene match: 12. The CDR3 loop reads CASSPAPGQGIGGYTF. The CDR3 nucleotides are TGTGCCAGCTCACCGGCGCCAGGACAGGGGATCGGTGGCTACACCTTC.

The chain uses TRBV30 and TRBJ1-2, with D perhaps matching TRBD1 (5 bases). CDR1 is GTSNPN and CDR2 is SVGIG in the germline V gene (reference sequence). There are 14 residues in the CDR3. Trimming pared 6 bases from V and 4 bases from J, leaving 18 bases between. CDR3 residues: CACHSGTGTYGYTF. The CDR3 DNA follows: TGTGCCTGCCATTCCGGGACGGGGACCTATGGCTACACCTTC.

The chain combines TRBV5-6 with TRBJ2-1; 7 nucleotides align to TRBD2. The V gene's germline CDR1 is SGHDT and CDR2 YYEEEE. The trim removed 2 bases at V and 4 bases at J, leaving 6 bases unmatched. The CDR3 spans 15 residues. This chain's CDR3 is CASSFFLAEYNEQFF. The CDR3 nucleotides are TGTGCCAGCAGCTTTTTTCTAGCGGAGTACAATGAGCAGTTCTTC.